The source of this T cell receptor beta chain is a study of CD8+CD57+ T cells in acquired aplastic anemia. Profiling that covered TCR beta VDJ and CDR3 relied on genomic DNA as its template. TCRdb re-called the reads with MiXCR, one entry per CDR3 protein. Here the sample spans about 240,000 distinct CDR3 sequences, around half being singletons. The CDR3 covers 15 residues. The V segment lost 2 bases and the J segment 3 bases; nucleotides outside the gene matches: 7. Germline V gene data show CDR1 as LGHNA and CDR2 as YSLEER. CD8+CD57+ cell expansion, shown by flow cytometry, had occurred in the patients selected for sequencing. All patients were therapy-naive when blood was sampled. The sample holds a few counts of this clonotype.

Sequenced material: sorted CD4+, CD8+, or CD8+CD57+ T cells (not recorded which) from PBMCs. The sequence was obtained from a human donor with aplastic anemia. The genes are TRBV4-3 and TRBJ2-7, with 7 bases identical to TRBD1. The CDR3: CASSQHYRGFYEQYF. DNA of the CDR3: TGCGCCAGCAGCCAACATTACAGGGGTTTCTACGAGCAGTACTTC.